Below, 16 T cell receptor beta chains from the same sample are listed, as sequenced in a study of blood T cell repertoires in COVID-19. The method was immunoSEQ multiplex PCR; TCRdb's version includes in-frame clones alone and lacks a portion of them. Here the sample spans approximately 300,000 clones, 85% to 95% being singletons. Source material: PBMCs or T cells enriched from blood (not recorded which). These receptors all stem from a woman between 25 and 40 years old who had been exposed to COVID-19.

The chain recombines TRBV4-1 with TRBJ1-2, with 8 bases matching TRBD1. Germline loops: CDR1 MGHRA, CDR2 YSYEKL. V gave up 3 bases and J gave up 8 bases; unmatched junction bases: 5. The CDR3 contains 13 residues. CDR3 bases: TGCGCCAGCAGCCAGGACAGGGCTCGGGGCTACACCTTC. As protein: CASSQDRARGYTF.

The chain is built from TRBV7-6 and TRBJ1-1, with D possibly matching TRBD1 (5 bases). The CDR3 sequence is 13 residues long. V lost 1 base and J lost 7, with 10 bases in between. Germline lookup yields CDR1 SGHVS and CDR2 FNYEAQ. The CDR3 loop reads CASSLEPGGEAFF. In DNA form, the CDR3 reads TGTGCCAGCAGCTTAGAGCCGGGGGGTGAAGCTTTCTTT.

The count of this clone is one. This chain connects TRBV11-2 to TRBJ2-1; 10 nucleotides match TRBD1. The CDR3 sequence is 16 residues long. CDR1 SGHAT and CDR2 FQNNGV come from the germline V gene. The ends lost 2 bases at V and 7 bases at J; junction bases unmatched: 8. Written as DNA, the CDR3 is TGTGCCAGCAGCTTACTGGTGGGACAGGGGTTGAATGAGCAGTTCTTC. As protein: CASSLLVGQGLNEQFF.

The rearrangement joins TRBV6-6 to TRBJ2-7; 9 bases fit TRBD2. The junction had 15 bases not matched to a gene; V was cut back by 7 bases and J by 5 bases. Germline V gene sequence: CDR1 MNHNY, CDR2 SVGAGI (reference sequence). The CDR3 is made up of 16 amino acids. CDR3 loop: CASTGAQAGGLHEQYF. CDR3 bases: TGTGCCAGCACCGGGGCACAGGCGGGGGGGCTCCACGAGCAGTACTTC.

The chain couples TRBV11-1 to TRBJ2-3, with D perhaps TRBD2 (7 bases). Trimming pared 6 bases from V and 4 bases from J, leaving 14 bases between. Germline V gene lookup returns CDR1 SGHAT and CDR2 FQDESV (reference sequence). The CDR3 is 14 residues long. Here the CDR3 reads CASRQRGAADTQYF. CDR3 nucleotide sequence: TGTGCCAGCAGACAACGGGGGGCGGCAGATACGCAGTATTTT.

The J gene is TRBJ1-2, the V gene TRBV7-2, with 11 bases identical to TRBD1. V lost 1 base, J lost 4 bases, and 11 bases stayed unmatched. CDR3 length: 18 residues. Germline values: CDR1 SGHTA, CDR2 FQGNSA. For the CDR3, the DNA is TGTGCCAGCAGCTTAGTGGGGACCGGGACAGGGGGTTCCTATGGCTACACCTTC. It translates to CASSLVGTGTGGSYGYTF.

Of note for this clone: The same CDR3 can be traced to other DNA sequences in this sample. The V gene is TRBV2, the J gene TRBJ2-7; D is undetermined. Germline CDR1 is SNHLY and CDR2 is FYNNEI. V was pared by 5 bases and J by 3 bases, with 8 bases between. The CDR3 consists of 12 residues. The CDR3 reads CASSSSGYEQYF. CDR3 in DNA: TGTGCCAGCAGTAGCTCAGGCTACGAGCAGTACTTC.

The chain joins TRBV25-1 to TRBJ2-1; 7 bases map to TRBD1. The V gene's germline CDR1 is MGHDK and CDR2 SYGVNS. The junction had 10 bases not matched to a gene; V was cut back by 3 bases and J by 5 bases. The CDR3 runs 16 residues. The CDR3 coding sequence is TGTGCCAGCAGTGAGACAGGGAAGGTCACACACAATGAGCAGTTCTTC. Translating gives CASSETGKVTHNEQFF.

The rearrangement uses TRBV6-5 and TRBJ2-1; 9 bases line up with TRBD1. The germline CDR1 and CDR2 sequences are MNHEY and SVGAGI. J was trimmed by 3 bases and V by 10 bases; bases with no gene match: 10. The CDR3 length is 15 residues. CDR3 bases: TGTGCCACGGGACAGGGATACCTTTTCTACAATGAGCAGTTCTTC. The encoded protein is CATGQGYLFYNEQFF.

The rearrangement uses TRBV2 and TRBJ1-2, with 8 bases matching TRBD1. V lost 0 bases and J lost 7; bases outside the gene matches: 10. CDR3 size: 16 residues. Per the germline V gene, CDR1 is SNHLY and CDR2 is FYNNEI. The CDR3 region has the DNA TGTGCCAGCAGTGAAGCGCTACTTCCACAGGGGGGTGGCTACACCTTC. Amino acids: CASSEALLPQGGGYTF.

The chain uses TRBV5-1 and TRBJ1-1; unclear D gene. CDR1 SGHRS and CDR2 YFSETQ come from the germline V gene. Trimming pared 4 bases from V and 4 bases from J, leaving 11 bases between. The CDR3 consists of 13 residues. CDR3 amino acids: CASSAGGITEAFF. CDR3 nucleotide sequence: TGCGCCAGCAGCGCGGGAGGAATCACTGAAGCTTTCTTT.

The chain couples TRBV14 to TRBJ1-5, with 9 bases fitting TRBD1. The CDR3 totals 17 residues. J was trimmed by 2 bases and V by 0 bases; bases with no gene match: 5. CDR1 is SGHDN and CDR2 is FVKESK in the germline V gene. CDR3 DNA: TGTGCCAGCAGCCAAGACCAGGACAGGGGACGCAATCAGCCCCAGCATTTT. Protein: CASSQDQDRGRNQPQHF. Looking up the rest from reference TRBV14 and TRBJ1-5 gives the full variable domain: EAGVTQFPSHSVIEKGQTVTLRCDPISGHDNLYWYRRVMGKEIKFLLHFVKESKQDESGMPNNRFLAERTGGTYSTLKVQPAELEDSGVYFCASSQDQDRGRNQPQHFGDGTRLSIL.

This chain links TRBV9 with TRBJ1-2; 7 nucleotides match TRBD1. The CDR3 length is 14 residues. Germline assignment: CDR1 SGDLS and CDR2 YYNGEE. J gave up 6 bases and V 0 bases, and 5 bases lay outside the gene matches. CDR3 DNA: TGTGCCAGCAGCGTAGTAGGGGGCGTGGATGGCTACACCTTC. Protein: CASSVVGGVDGYTF.

The chain employs TRBV13 and TRBJ2-7; D possibly corresponds to TRBD1 (7 bases). The CDR3 extends over 12 amino acids. Trimming stripped 6 bases from V and 6 bases from J, with 12 bases between. Germline V gene sequence: CDR1 PRHDT, CDR2 FYEKMQ (reference sequence). In DNA form, the CDR3 reads TGTGCCAGCAGTTTCCAGGGGGGCGAGCAGTACTTC. Translation gives CASSFQGGEQYF. Supplemented by reference TRBV13 and TRBJ2-7, the full variable domain reads AAGVIQSPRHLIKEKRETATLKCYPIPRHDTVYWYQQGPGQDPQFLISFYEKMQSDKGSIPDRFSAQQFSDYHSELNMSSLELGDSALYFCASSFQGGEQYFGPGTRLTVT.

This chain links TRBV4-3 with TRBJ2-3; 9 nucleotides match TRBD2. The CDR3 sequence is 15 residues long. Germline assignment: CDR1 LGHNA and CDR2 YSLEER. V was clipped by 3 bases and J by 2 bases; unmatched bases: 3. The chain's CDR3 is CASSQGGGDTDTQYF. The CDR3, as DNA: TGCGCCAGCAGCCAGGGCGGGGGGGACACAGATACGCAGTATTTT.

The gene calls are TRBV11-2 and TRBJ2-1; 12 bases map to TRBD2. The CDR3 has 16 amino acids. Germline assignment: CDR1 SGHAT and CDR2 FQNNGV. V dropped 5 bases and J dropped 6; count of bases not matched to a gene: 8. The CDR3 reads CASSPRTSGVGNEQFF. CDR3 nucleotide sequence: TGTGCCAGCAGCCCGAGGACTAGCGGGGTGGGCAATGAGCAGTTCTTC.